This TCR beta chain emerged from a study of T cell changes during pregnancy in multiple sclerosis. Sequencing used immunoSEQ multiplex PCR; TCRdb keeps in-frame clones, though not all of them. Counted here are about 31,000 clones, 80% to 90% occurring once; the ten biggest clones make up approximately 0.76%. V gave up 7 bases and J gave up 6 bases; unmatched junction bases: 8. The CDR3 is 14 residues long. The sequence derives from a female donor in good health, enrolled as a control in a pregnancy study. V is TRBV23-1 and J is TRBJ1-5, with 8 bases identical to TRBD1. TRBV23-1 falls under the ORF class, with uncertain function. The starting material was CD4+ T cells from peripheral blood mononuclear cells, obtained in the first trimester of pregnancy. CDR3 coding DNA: TGCGCCAGCACTCGGCAGGGGGCGATTCAGCCCCAGCATTTT. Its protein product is CASTRQGAIQPQHF.